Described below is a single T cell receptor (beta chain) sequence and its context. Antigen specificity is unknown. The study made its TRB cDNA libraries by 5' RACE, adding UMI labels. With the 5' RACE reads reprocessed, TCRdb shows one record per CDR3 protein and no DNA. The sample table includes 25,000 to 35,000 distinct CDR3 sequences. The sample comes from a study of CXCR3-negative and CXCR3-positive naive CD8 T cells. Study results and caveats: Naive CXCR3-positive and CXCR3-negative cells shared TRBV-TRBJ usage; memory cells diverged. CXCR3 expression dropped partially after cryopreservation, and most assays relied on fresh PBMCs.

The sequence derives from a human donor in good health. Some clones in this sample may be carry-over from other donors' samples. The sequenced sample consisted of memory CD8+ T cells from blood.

The CDR3 region is CASSSRGGKQETQYF. The V and J genes are TRBV11-3 and TRBJ2-5; the D call from TCRdb, TRBD2, cannot be confirmed without DNA. The germline V gene has CDR1 SGHNT and CDR2 YENEEA. The length of the CDR3 is 15 residues. The whole variable domain, filled in from reference TRBV11-3 and TRBJ2-5, reads EAGVVQSPRYKIIEKKQPVAFWCNPISGHNTLYWYLQNLGQGPELLIRYENEEAVDDSQLPKDRFSAERLKGVDSTLKIQPAELGDSAVYLCASSSRGGKQETQYFGPGTRLLVL.